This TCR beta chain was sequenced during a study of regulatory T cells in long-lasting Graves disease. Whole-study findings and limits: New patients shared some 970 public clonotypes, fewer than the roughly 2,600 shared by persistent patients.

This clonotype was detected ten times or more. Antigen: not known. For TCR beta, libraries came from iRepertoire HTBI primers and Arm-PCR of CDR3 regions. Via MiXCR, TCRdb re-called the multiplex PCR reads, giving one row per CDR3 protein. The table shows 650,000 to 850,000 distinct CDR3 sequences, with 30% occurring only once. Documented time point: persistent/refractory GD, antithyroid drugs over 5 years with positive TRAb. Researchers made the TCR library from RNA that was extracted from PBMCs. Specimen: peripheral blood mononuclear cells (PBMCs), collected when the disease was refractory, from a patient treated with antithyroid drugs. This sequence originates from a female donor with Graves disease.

This CDR3 is CASSPGGNSPLHF. The CDR3 bases are TGTGCCAGCAGCCCGGGGGGCAATTCACCCCTCCACTTT. The V gene is TRBV11-2, the J gene TRBJ1-6; possibly TRBD1 for D (6 bases). V lost 5 bases, J lost 7 bases, and 9 bases lay in between. This CDR3 has 13 amino acids. Germline loops: CDR1 SGHAT, CDR2 FQNNGV.